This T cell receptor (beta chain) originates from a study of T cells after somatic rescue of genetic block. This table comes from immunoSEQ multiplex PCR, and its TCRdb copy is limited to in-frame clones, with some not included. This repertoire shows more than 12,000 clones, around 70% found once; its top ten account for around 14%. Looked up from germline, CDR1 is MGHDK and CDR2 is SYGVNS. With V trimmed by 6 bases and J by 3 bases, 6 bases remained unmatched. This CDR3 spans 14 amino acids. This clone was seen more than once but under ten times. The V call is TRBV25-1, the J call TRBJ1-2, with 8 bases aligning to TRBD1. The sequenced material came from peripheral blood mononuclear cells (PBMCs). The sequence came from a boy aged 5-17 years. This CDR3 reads CASRARQGHYGYTF. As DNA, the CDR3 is TGTGCCAGCAGAGCGAGACAGGGGCACTATGGCTACACCTTC.